This record concerns one T cell receptor beta chain sequence. Its antigen is still unknown. The sample is drawn from a study of monozygotic twins with inflammatory bowel disease (dated by TCRdb to the late 2010s). As for the study more broadly: A total of roughly 28 monozygotic twin pairs were included in the full study, comprising nine German pairs (four IBD-concordant, five IBD-discordant) and 19 IBD-discordant Danish pairs. Each individual had, on average, about 151 000 unique TCRalpha sequences and 181 000 unique TCRbeta sequences available for analysis. The search for disease-associated traits relied mainly on comparing, within discordant pairs, IBD patients with their genetically identical healthy co-twins. Points the paper makes about the study in general: Compared with healthy twins, IBD patients shared fewer clonotypes with other individuals, and the difference was most pronounced in patients with signs of disease activity. No single strong signal or clonotype linked to IBD turned up in the results, so the idea that one exists was not supported. Distinction between different T cell subtypes could not be achieved in the analysis. Measured by the inverse Simpson index, TCRbeta repertoire diversity was lower in IBD patients than in their healthy co-twins. Background noise and inter-individual variability may have been introduced into the repertoires by the differing immunosuppressive treatments among patients. No difference in repertoire similarity was observed between concordant and discordant twins, possibly owing to limited statistical power.

From each donor, an approximately 2.4 ml peripheral blood sample was drawn into PAXgene tubes and stored at -80 degrees C. Without any T cell sorting, total RNA was extracted from whole blood using the PAXgene blood miRNA kit on an automated QIAcube. Peripheral blood from monozygotic twin pairs concordant or discordant for inflammatory bowel disease was subjected to deep TCRalpha and TCRbeta repertoire profiling with unique molecular barcoding. For every twin pair, smoking habits were documented, and each individual was categorised as a current, former or never smoker. There are 15 amino acids in the CDR3, from cysteine to phenylalanine inclusive. The protein alone is recorded here. Libraries were constructed by 5' RACE. Preparation of each TCR library used around 3.5 ug of total RNA. For each sample, cDNA was synthesized in eight separate reactions using SMARTScribe reverse transcriptase. During cDNA synthesis, template switching was used to introduce unique molecular identifiers that contained a 6-nucleotide sample barcode. TCRalpha and TCRbeta cDNA was amplified by two nested PCRs of about 15 and 9 cycles, with bead purification after each PCR. Before amplification, the cDNA was treated with uracil DNA-glycosylase and purified using the QIAquick PCR purification kit. In the second PCR, Illumina TruSeq-compatible adapters and sample-specific barcodes were added. TapeStation and Qubit were used to check library quality and concentration, and about 5 ng of each library was pooled. Sequencing of pooled libraries was carried out on an Illumina HiSeq2500 single-index Rapid Run using 2 x 100 bp reads and custom sequencing primers. The source study handled its data this way. PCR and sequencing errors were corrected by UMI-based consensus assembly using MiGEC version 1.2.6. MiXCR version 2.1.1 was used to carry out V(D)J alignment, clonotype assembly and CDR3 extraction. To normalise gene usage, clonotype sharing and MAIT/NKT TCR abundance, the analysis used the top 1000, 10 000 and 20 000 clonotypes per sample. Diversity was computed as the inverse Simpson index with the vegan R package after downsampling to 27 000 UMIs. Statistical testing used paired Mann-Whitney U tests on the discordant twin pairs and applied Benjamini-Hochberg correction for multiple testing. TCRdb reprocessed the reads, reporting each CDR3 protein sequence once and no DNA. TCRdb assigned the V and J calls; the authors' analysis was not used. This sample's records show around 400,000 distinct CDR3 sequences. Approximately 2.3% of the sample is taken by the ten largest.

The rearranged segments are TRBV12-3 or TRBV12-4 and TRBJ2-2; with no DNA, the TCRdb D assignment of TRBD1 cannot be verified. This receptor was obtained from a human donor with ulcerative colitis or Crohn's disease, or a healthy co-twin of an affected twin (not recorded which). Sequencing input: blood. The CDR3 region has the sequence CASSFAGRGTGELFF.